This record looks at one T cell receptor (beta chain) sequence and its context. No antigen is known for it. CDR3 length: 17 amino acids. Germline V gene lookup returns CDR1 LNHDA and CDR2 SQIVND (reference sequence). The V end was cut by 3 bases, the J end by 0 bases, with 17 bases between. This sample is drawn from a study of cytomegalovirus exposure and HLA in healthy donors. The PCR ran on 60 Vbeta and 13 Jbeta primers. The method was immunoSEQ multiplex PCR; TCRdb's version includes in-frame clones alone and lacks a portion of them. Of roughly 110,000 clones in the sample, 74% were seen once. Study-wide results and caveats: Most of the TCR beta V segments (in an earlier analysis) were productive either about 87% or about 30% of the time.

Sequences were obtained from PBMCs. This chain joins TRBV19 and TRBJ1-1; D unresolved. The sequence was collected from a woman in her forties in good health and CMV-seropositive. The CDR3 reads CASSMPGGRILNTEAFF. The CDR3 DNA reads as TGTGCCAGTAGTATGCCGGGAGGAAGAATCTTGAACACTGAAGCTTTCTTT.